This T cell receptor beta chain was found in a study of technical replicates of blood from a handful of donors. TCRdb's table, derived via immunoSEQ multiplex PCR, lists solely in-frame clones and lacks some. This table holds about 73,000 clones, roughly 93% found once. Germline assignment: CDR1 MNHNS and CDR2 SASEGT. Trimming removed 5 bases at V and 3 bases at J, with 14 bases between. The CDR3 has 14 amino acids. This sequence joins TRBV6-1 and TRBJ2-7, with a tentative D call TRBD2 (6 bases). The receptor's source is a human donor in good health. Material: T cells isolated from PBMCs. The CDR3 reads CASSFGGSFYEQYF. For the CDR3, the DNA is TGTGCCAGCAGTTTTGGAGGGAGCTTCTACGAGCAGTACTTC.